These 29 T cell receptor beta chains were sequenced from one sample in a study of response to subunit inactivated influenza vaccine. TCRdb re-called the RT-PCR reads through MiXCR, storing one row per CDR3 protein. The sample holds about half a million distinct CDR3 sequences; around 8% are singletons and the top ten take over 10%. Sequences were derived from PBMCs from blood, sampled 23 months after vaccination. Every receptor here comes from a man aged 50 to 69 who received an inactivated influenza vaccine.

This clonotype was observed at least ten times. The chain combines TRBV6-5 with TRBJ2-1; D is possibly TRBD2 (5 bases). Germline V lookup: CDR1 MNHEY, CDR2 SVGAGI. Trimming left V 2 bases short and J 3 bases short, with 8 bases between. The CDR3 totals 14 residues. CDR3 coding DNA: TGTGCCAGCAGTTACGACGGGGACTACAATGAGCAGTTCTTC. Translated: CASSYDGDYNEQFF.

The chain combines TRBV18 with TRBJ1-5; possibly TRBD1 for D (5 bases). The germline V gene has CDR1 KGHSH and CDR2 LQKENI. Trimming removed 8 bases from V and 3 bases from J, with 11 bases in between. The CDR3 consists of 13 residues. For the CDR3, the DNA is TGTGCCAGCCACGAGGGGAACAATCAGCCCCAGCATTTT. Translation gives CASHEGNNQPQHF.

DNA of the CDR3: TGTGCCAGCAGCTCTTCCAAAGTAGCGGGAAAGGGTGAGACCCAGTACTTC. Its protein is CASSSSKVAGKGETQYF. The gene calls are TRBV6-2 or TRBV6-3 and TRBJ2-5, with 8 nucleotides matching TRBD2. The CDR3 consists of 17 residues. Germline assignment: CDR1 MNHEY and CDR2 SVGEGT. Losses at the gene ends were 6 bases for V and 5 bases for J; bases not matched to a gene: 17.

This clonotype was counted a few times. J is TRBJ1-4 and V is TRBV12-3 or TRBV12-4, with 9 positions matching TRBD1. With 4 bases clipped from V and 7 bases from J, the junction kept 13 bases outside the gene matches. The CDR3 is 17 residues long. CDR3: CASSSGQGGFIGEKLFF. CDR3 nucleotide sequence: TGTGCCAGCAGTTCGGGACAGGGAGGATTTATCGGTGAAAAACTGTTTTTT.

This chain joins TRBV29-1 and TRBJ2-1; 13 bases fit TRBD2. CDR1 is SQVTM and CDR2 is ANQGSEA in the germline V gene. V lost 4 bases to trimming and J lost 7 bases; unmatched junction nucleotides: 4. The CDR3 spans 14 residues. CDR3 sequence reads: CSVVGLAGVNEQFF. In nucleotides, the CDR3 is TGCAGCGTTGTTGGACTAGCGGGGGTGAATGAGCAGTTCTTC.

The chain employs TRBV5-5 and TRBJ2-1; 10 positions match TRBD1. The trim removed 4 bases at V and 6 bases at J, leaving 7 bases unmatched. The CDR3 runs to 15 residues. Germline-derived CDR1 and CDR2 are SGHKS and YYEKEE (reference sequence). CDR3 nucleotides: TGTGCCAGCAGCGCCCCGGGACAGGGGTTCAATGAGCAGTTCTTC. Protein product: CASSAPGQGFNEQFF.

This clonotype was found a few times. J is TRBJ2-5 and V is TRBV4-3; TRBD1 or TRBD2 may be the D gene (6 bases each). V was shortened by 1 base and J by 5 bases, with 23 bases between the two germline ends. Germline CDR1 is LGHNA and CDR2 is YSLEER. This CDR3 is built from 18 residues. The CDR3 region has the DNA TGCGCCAGCAGCCAAGGGGGGGCTAGCGCTACGAAGGTGGAGACCCAGTACTTC. This encodes CASSQGGASATKVETQYF.

This clonotype was recorded a few times. The chain recombines TRBV7-9 with TRBJ1-6, with TRBD1 as a possible D gene (5 bases). The CDR3 contains 17 residues. V gave up 1 base and J gave up 4 bases, with 14 bases separating them. CDR1 is SEHNR, CDR2 FQNEAQ, per germline (reference sequence). Here the CDR3 DNA reads TGTGCCAGCAGCTTAGGCGGGGAGCGACAGTATAATTCACCCCTCCACTTT. Its translation is CASSLGGERQYNSPLHF.

In this sample, this clonotype turned up many times. The rearrangement links TRBV5-1 to TRBJ1-2; D unresolved. Germline V gives CDR1 SGHRS, CDR2 YFSETQ. V gave up 3 bases and J gave up 11 bases, with 20 bases separating them. This CDR3 is built from 14 residues. CDR3 sequence: CASSYSSTETRYTF. CDR3 DNA sequence: TGCGCCAGCAGCTATTCTTCGACGGAAACGAGGTACACCTTC.

This clonotype has ten or more counts. CDR3 sequence reads: CATSSEQGAWSTDTQYF. Written as DNA, the CDR3 is TGTGCCACCAGCAGTGAACAGGGGGCTTGGAGCACAGATACGCAGTATTTT. The chain uses TRBV15 and TRBJ2-3; 9 bases are shared with TRBD1. The CDR3 covers 17 residues. Germline V gene sequence: CDR1 LNHNV, CDR2 YYDKDF (reference sequence). Trimming at V came to 3 bases and at J to 0 bases, leaving 7 bases not matched to a gene.

V is TRBV18 and J is TRBJ2-1; a weak D match, TRBD1 (6 bases). V was cut by 4 bases and J by 7 bases, with 11 bases left in between. Germline CDR1 reads KGHSH; CDR2 reads LQKENI. This CDR3 comprises 13 residues. CDR3 sequence reads: CASSQGTQNEQFF. In nucleotides, the CDR3 is TGTGCCAGCTCACAGGGGACACAAAATGAGCAGTTCTTC. Supplemented by reference TRBV18 and TRBJ2-1, the full variable domain reads NAGVMQNPRHLVRRRGQEARLRCSPMKGHSHVYWYRQLPEEGLKFMVYLQKENIIDESGMPKERFSAEFPKEGPSILRIQQVVRGDSAAYFCASSQGTQNEQFFGPGTRLTVL.

This clonotype was counted between two and nine times. V and J are TRBV6-1 and TRBJ2-7; 10 nucleotides line up with TRBD1. CDR1 and CDR2 from the germline V gene are MNHNS and SASEGT. The CDR3 runs 16 residues. The junction had 9 bases not matched to a gene; V was cut back by 4 bases and J by 3 bases. CDR3 amino acids: CASSAQETGGYYEQYF. The CDR3 region has the DNA TGTGCCAGCAGTGCCCAAGAGACAGGGGGCTACTACGAGCAGTACTTC.

The V call is TRBV7-8, the J call TRBJ2-1; perhaps TRBD1 as D (6 bases). V was pared by 5 bases and J by 5 bases, with 10 bases between. CDR1 and CDR2 from the germline V gene are SGHVS and FQNEAQ. The CDR3 extends over 13 amino acids. The CDR3 loop is CASSKDRNNEQFF. DNA of the CDR3: TGTGCCAGCAGCAAAGACAGGAACAATGAGCAGTTCTTC.

This clonotype appeared many times. The chain recombines TRBV12-3 or TRBV12-4 with TRBJ1-3; D not certain. The CDR3 totals 17 residues. The germline V and J ends were trimmed by 6 bases and 0 bases, with 18 bases remaining between them. The CDR3 DNA reads TGTGCCAGCAGGCCCTATGTCGGACGCATCTCTGGAAACACCATATATTTT. It is translated as CASRPYVGRISGNTIYF.

This clonotype was seen at least ten times. J is TRBJ2-2 and V is TRBV12-3 or TRBV12-4; D uncertain. Trimming pared 5 bases from V and 0 bases from J, leaving 7 bases between. The CDR3 sequence is 14 residues long. CDR3 nucleotides: TGTGCCAGCAGTCCCCGAGCGAACACCGGGGAGCTGTTTTTT. Translating gives CASSPRANTGELFF.

This clonotype was seen a handful of times. V is TRBV12-3 or TRBV12-4 and J is TRBJ2-1; 9 bases agree with TRBD1. V lost 6 bases to trimming and J lost 7 bases; unmatched junction nucleotides: 4. The CDR3 has 13 amino acids. The chain's CDR3 is CASRPDRGNEQFF. The CDR3 DNA is TGTGCCAGCAGGCCGGACAGGGGAAATGAGCAGTTCTTC.

This clonotype turned up a few times. The chain links TRBV28 to TRBJ2-1, with a possible D match to TRBD1 (5 bases). The germline CDR1 and CDR2 sequences are MDHEN and SYDVKM. CDR3 length: 14 amino acids. With 2 bases removed from V and 2 bases from J, the gap between germline ends came to 7 bases. The CDR3 is CASSLQGPYNEQFF. The CDR3 nucleotides are TGTGCCAGCAGTTTACAGGGCCCCTACAATGAGCAGTTCTTC. The full variable domain, completed using reference TRBV28 and TRBJ2-1, is DVKVTQSSRYLVKRTGEKVFLECVQDMDHENMFWYRQDPGLGLRLIYFSYDVKMKEKGDIPEGYSVSREKKERFSLILESASTNQTSMYLCASSLQGPYNEQFFGPGTRLTVL.

V and J are TRBV7-3 and TRBJ2-2, with 7 positions matching TRBD1. Germline values: CDR1 SGHTA, CDR2 FQGTGA. The CDR3 runs to 14 residues. The ends lost 5 bases at V and 7 bases at J; junction bases unmatched: 7. The CDR3 DNA reads TGTGCCAGCAGCAAGACAGGGTTCGGCGGGGAGCTGTTTTTT. This gives the protein CASSKTGFGGELFF.

This clonotype occurred many times. This chain joins TRBV12-3 or TRBV12-4 and TRBJ1-5; no definite D call. Trimming removed 6 bases at V and 11 bases at J, with 14 bases between. CDR3 length: 12 residues. The CDR3 bases are TGTGCCAGCAGCGAGCCCCCATCCGCCCAGCATTTT. This codes for CASSEPPSAQHF.

This clonotype was found many times. The J gene is TRBJ2-2, the V gene TRBV4-2, with D maybe TRBD1 (6 bases). The CDR3 length is 15 residues. Trimming took 1 base from V and 0 from J, leaving 6 bases between them. From germline, CDR1 is LGHNA and CDR2 YNFKEQ. The CDR3, as DNA: TGTGCCAGCAGCCAAGCAGGGGCGAACACCGGGGAGCTGTTTTTT. Translated: CASSQAGANTGELFF.

This clonotype has at least ten counts. This chain uses TRBV5-1 with TRBJ2-2, with 9 bases aligning to TRBD1. CDR3 length equals 16 residues. The germline V gene encodes CDR1 SGHRS and CDR2 YFSETQ. Losses at the gene ends were 5 bases for V and 6 bases for J; bases not matched to a gene: 11. The CDR3 DNA follows: TGCGCCAGCAGAGGCCCAGTGACAGGGGGTCCCGGGGAGCTGTTTTTT. This codes for CASRGPVTGGPGELFF.

In its sample, this clonotype was seen many times. J is TRBJ2-7 and V is TRBV20-1, with D possibly TRBD1 on 7 matching bases. The CDR3 runs 13 residues. V was pared by 6 bases and J by 6 bases, with 18 bases between. Germline CDR1 and CDR2: DFQATT and SNEGSKA (reference sequence). In nucleotides, the CDR3 is TGCAGTGCCTTCAGGGGGGCAATTGTCGAGCAGTACTTC. It codes for CSAFRGAIVEQYF.

This clonotype was seen at least ten times. V usage is TRBV19 and J usage is TRBJ2-3, with TRBD1 matching over 7 bases. V trimming: 4 bases; J trimming: 6 bases; junction bases outside the gene matches: 10. The germline V gene encodes CDR1 LNHDA and CDR2 SQIVND (reference sequence). This CDR3 has 15 amino acids. CDR3 protein: CASSSRTGLGDTQYF. The CDR3 nucleotides are TGTGCCAGTAGTAGCAGGACAGGCCTGGGGGATACGCAGTATTTT.

The chain couples TRBV18 to TRBJ2-1, with D possibly matching TRBD1 (5 bases). This CDR3 region has 17 residues. V dropped 2 bases and J dropped 0 bases, with 14 bases sitting between them. Germline V gene sequence: CDR1 KGHSH, CDR2 LQKENI. This CDR3 reads CASSPGQGSSSYNEQFF. In DNA form, the CDR3 reads TGTGCCAGCTCACCAGGACAAGGCTCGAGCTCCTACAATGAGCAGTTCTTC.

The table lists this clonotype with many counts. This chain's CDR3 is CAINQGNNSPLHF. In nucleotides, the CDR3 is TGTGCCATCAATCAGGGGAACAATTCACCCCTCCACTTT. The chain links TRBV10-3 to TRBJ1-6, with a tentative D call TRBD1 (6 bases). Germline V gene data show CDR1 as ENHRY and CDR2 as SYGVKD. The CDR3 covers 13 residues. The ends were cut back, 7 bases at V and 7 bases at J, with 11 bases in the middle.

The V and J genes are TRBV14 and TRBJ1-4, with D uncertain. CDR1 is SGHDN and CDR2 is FVKESK in the germline V gene. This CDR3 contains 12 residues. Trimming took off 3 bases at V and 7 bases at J, with 6 bases between the two ends. The CDR3 loop reads CASSQWGEKLFF. CDR3 DNA sequence: TGTGCCAGCAGCCAGTGGGGTGAAAAACTGTTTTTT.

This clonotype was counted between two and nine times. V gene TRBV2 combines with J gene TRBJ2-3; the D gene is possibly TRBD2 (5 bases). Trimming took off 4 bases at V and 1 base at J, with 12 bases between the two ends. The CDR3 consists of 15 residues. Germline V lookup: CDR1 SNHLY, CDR2 FYNNEI. The CDR3: CASSGSSYGTDTQYF. In nucleotides, the CDR3 is TGTGCCAGCAGTGGCTCTAGCTATGGCACAGATACGCAGTATTTT.

This clonotype was counted at least ten times. CDR3 sequence (DNA): TGCAGTGCTACCGACGGCACCGGGGGCTACACCTTC. This translates into CSATDGTGGYTF. The V call is TRBV20-1, the J call TRBJ1-2; no definite D call. This CDR3 has 12 amino acids. Deletions cut 4 bases from V and 8 bases from J, with 14 bases between. The germline gives CDR1 DFQATT, CDR2 SNEGSKA (reference sequence).

This clonotype has at least ten counts. This rearrangement joins TRBV5-1 to TRBJ2-5; TRBD2 matches at 9 bases. The CDR3 covers 14 residues. Germline CDR1 SGHRS, CDR2 YFSETQ. V gave up 4 bases and J gave up 10 bases; unmatched junction bases: 11. Written as DNA, the CDR3 is TGCGCCAGCAGCCTCACGACTAGCGGCGTCGTCCAGTACTTC. This codes for CASSLTTSGVVQYF.